A single sample is the source of the 15 T cell receptor beta chains below, sequenced in a study of shared clonotypes between healthy human individuals. Assay used: immunoSEQ multiplex PCR; TCRdb lists only in-frame clones, some missing. The sample has some 95,000 clones, about 68% seen once. The sequenced material came from memory CD8+ T cells sorted from blood. Documented subset: CD45RO+ cells pooled with CCR7-negative TemRA cells. The receptors were gathered from a young man in good health.

The chain is built from TRBV9 and TRBJ2-1; TRBD2 aligns across 11 bases. Unmatched junction bases numbered 5, after V lost 0 bases and J lost 6 bases. Looked up from germline, CDR1 is SGDLS and CDR2 is YYNGEE. The CDR3 has 16 amino acids. This CDR3 reads CASSVDPSGGFNEQFF. Written as DNA, the CDR3 is TGTGCCAGCAGCGTAGATCCTAGCGGGGGGTTCAATGAGCAGTTCTTC.

The chain employs TRBV27 and TRBJ1-1, with D perhaps matching TRBD1 (6 bases). The germline V gene encodes CDR1 MNHEY and CDR2 SMNVEV (reference sequence). CDR3 size: 14 residues. V dropped 3 bases and J dropped 6 bases, with 14 bases sitting between them. DNA of the CDR3: TGTGCCAGCAGTTTTGGTCAGGGGTTAGCTGAAGCTTTCTTT. It specifies CASSFGQGLAEAFF.

V and J are TRBV6-6 and TRBJ1-2; a weak D match, TRBD1 (6 bases). This CDR3 contains 12 residues. Germline V gene lookup returns CDR1 MNHNY and CDR2 SVGAGI (reference sequence). Trimming took off 8 bases at V and 3 bases at J, with 10 bases between the two ends. The CDR3 nucleotides are TGTGCCAGCCGGGACACTGACTATGGCTACACCTTC. Its translation is CASRDTDYGYTF.

Comments on this clone: A far larger clone is off by one base, so a read error is likely. The rearrangement links TRBV5-4 to TRBJ2-5; possibly TRBD2 for D (6 bases). The V end lost 4 bases, the J end lost 7 bases, and 11 bases lay between the germline ends. The CDR3 spans 12 residues. Germline V gives CDR1 SGHNT, CDR2 YYREEE (reference sequence). CDR3 residues: CASSHRGGTQYF. CDR3 DNA sequence: TGTGCCAGCAGCCACCGGGGAGGGACCCAGTACTTC. The variable domain in full, completed from reference TRBV5-4 and TRBJ2-5, reads ETGVTQSPTHLIKTRGQQVTLRCSSQSGHNTVSWYQQALGQGPQFIFQYYREEENGRGNFPPRFSGLQFPNYSSELNVNALELDDSALYLCASSHRGGTQYFGPGTRLLVL.

The rearrangement joins TRBV7-8 to TRBJ2-5; TRBD1 matches 9 bases. J was trimmed by 4 bases and V by 5 bases; bases with no gene match: 17. CDR1 is SGHVS, CDR2 FQNEAQ, per germline. The CDR3 is 18 amino acids. As DNA, the CDR3 is TGTGCCAGCAGCCCCAAGGCCTTTGTGACAGGGGGGTTAGAGACCCAGTACTTC. Its translation: CASSPKAFVTGGLETQYF.

The chain combines TRBV27 with TRBJ1-5; 7 bases line up with TRBD1. Per germline, CDR1 MNHEY and CDR2 SMNVEV (reference sequence). CDR3 size: 17 residues. The V gene end was trimmed by 2 bases and the J gene end by 5 bases; junction bases not matched to a gene: 12. CDR3 protein: CASSLETPPTGDQPQHF. The CDR3 DNA sequence: TGTGCCAGCAGTTTAGAGACCCCCCCCACAGGGGATCAGCCCCAGCATTTT.

J is TRBJ1-5 and V is TRBV6-5; D is uncertain. V gave up 4 bases and J gave up 4 bases, with 5 bases separating them. This CDR3 is built from 12 residues. Germline-derived CDR1 and CDR2 are MNHEY and SVGAGI. The CDR3 protein is CASSSQNQPQHF. The DNA of the CDR3 is TGTGCCAGCAGTTCACAGAATCAGCCCCAGCATTTT.

The chain combines TRBV25-1 with TRBJ2-1; D not resolved. This CDR3 region has 16 residues. Trimming left V 2 bases short and J 4 bases short, with 15 bases between. CDR1 and CDR2 (germline): MGHDK, SYGVNS. The CDR3 is CASSEEVFVCYNEQFF. DNA for the CDR3: TGTGCCAGCAGTGAAGAGGTTTTCGTGTGTTACAATGAGCAGTTCTTC.

This clone has at least ten counts. This rearrangement joins TRBV5-4 to TRBJ2-5; no clear D. Trimming pared 4 bases from V and 2 bases from J, leaving 6 bases between. The CDR3 covers 12 residues. CDR1 is SGHNT, CDR2 YYREEE, per germline (reference sequence). The CDR3 DNA reads TGTGCCAGCAGCAACGAACAAGAGACCCAGTACTTC. Translation: CASSNEQETQYF.

This rearrangement joins TRBV7-2 to TRBJ2-7; 7 bases are shared with TRBD2. Germline values: CDR1 SGHTA, CDR2 FQGNSA. Trimming took 4 bases from V and 6 from J; bases not matched to a gene: 21. The length of the CDR3 is 18 residues. DNA of the CDR3: TGTGCCAGCAGCTCCGCAACCCCCCCAACCCTGGCGGGAGTCGAGCAGTACTTC. Amino acids: CASSSATPPTLAGVEQYF.

The J gene is TRBJ2-7, the V gene TRBV5-1; 9 bases are shared with TRBD1. This CDR3 region has 14 residues. The trim removed 0 bases at V and 4 bases at J, leaving 2 bases unmatched. Germline lookup yields CDR1 SGHRS and CDR2 YFSETQ. CDR3 DNA sequence: TGCGCCAGCAGCTTGGGGGACAGGGTTTACGAGCAGTACTTC. Translating gives CASSLGDRVYEQYF.

This chain connects TRBV19 to TRBJ2-5; 10 bases match TRBD2. The V gene end was trimmed by 4 bases and the J gene end by 5 bases; junction bases not matched to a gene: 4. Germline CDR1 LNHDA, CDR2 SQIVND (reference sequence). The CDR3 is made up of 14 amino acids. The CDR3 DNA reads TGTGCCAGTAGTACGGCTAGCGGGAGTGAGACCCAGTACTTC. Amino acid sequence: CASSTASGSETQYF. Full variable domain (outside the CDR3, taken from reference TRBV19 and TRBJ2-5): DGGITQSPKYLFRKEGQNVTLSCEQNLNHDAMYWYRQDPGQGLRLIYYSQIVNDFQKGDIAEGYSVSREKKESFPLTVTSAQKNPTAFYLCASSTASGSETQYFGPGTRLLVL.

This chain joins TRBV18 and TRBJ2-1; TRBD2 matches at 7 bases. Germline V gene lookup returns CDR1 KGHSH and CDR2 LQKENI. V was clipped by 5 bases and J by 6 bases; unmatched bases: 10. The length of the CDR3 is 15 residues. CDR3 DNA sequence: TGTGCCAGCTCAGCGTCACTAGCGCAATTCAATGAGCAGTTCTTC. Its protein is CASSASLAQFNEQFF.

This clone was detected only a few times. This chain joins TRBV18 and TRBJ2-1, with D possibly matching TRBD1 (5 bases). V was clipped by 3 bases and J by 7 bases, with 16 bases between them. This CDR3 is 15 amino acids long. Per germline, CDR1 KGHSH and CDR2 LQKENI. The CDR3 nucleotides are TGTGCCAGCTCACCCCGACAGTTTGGCAAGAATGAGCAGTTCTTC. It specifies CASSPRQFGKNEQFF.

The CDR3 sequence: CASSEWYEQYF. Here the CDR3 DNA reads TGTGCCAGCAGTGAATGGTACGAGCAGTACTTC. The rearrangement uses TRBV6-1 and TRBJ2-7; D remains ambiguous. With 2 bases removed from V and 4 bases from J, the gap between germline ends came to 3 bases. CDR3 length equals 11 residues. Germline CDR1 reads MNHNS; CDR2 reads SASEGT.